The clone carrying this T cell receptor (beta chain) was observed many times. The data belong to a study of T cells in Graves' hyperthyroidism and ophthalmopathy. Authors of the study amplified TCR beta CDR3 regions from RNA transcripts. A first-round RT-PCR of the TCR CDR3 used the HTBI primer set. Via MiXCR, TCRdb re-called the multiplex PCR reads, giving one row per CDR3 protein. The data show about 420,000 distinct CDR3 sequences, roughly an eighth seen once. Germline lookup yields CDR1 SNHLY and CDR2 FYNNEI. The CDR3 covers 14 residues. Trimming cost V 6 bases and J 0 bases, with 9 bases left between them.

Sequencing input: blood. The clonotype comes from a woman between 18 and 29 years old with Graves' hyperthyroidism. The chain combines TRBV2 with TRBJ1-5; D is undetermined. The CDR3 DNA is TGTGCCAGCAGACTCGGACCTAGCAATCAGCCCCAGCATTTT. It codes for CASRLGPSNQPQHF.